The 2 T cell receptor beta chains below come from one sample, sequenced in a study of vaccination and CD4 T cells after COVID-19. Their antigens are not known. Once obtained from cultured CD4+ T cells, the DNA was sequenced using the Oncomine TCR Beta short-read assay. TCRdb processed the PCR reads anew with MiXCR; each CDR3 protein has one entry. The sample includes 15,000 to 20,000 distinct CDR3 sequences, roughly 56% of them seen just once. Specified treatment: approximately nine-day PBMC culture with coronavirus spike peptide pools or control peptides (ViraFEST assay). The material sequenced was CD4+ T cells from blood, cultured in vitro. The receptor source for this set is a human donor who had recovered from COVID-19.

This clonotype has only a few counts. This sequence joins TRBV10-3 and TRBJ2-2, with D unresolved. Germline CDR1 and CDR2: ENHRY and SYGVKD. V was pared by 3 bases and J by 4 bases, with 6 bases between. CDR3 length: 13 residues. The CDR3 protein is CAISDTGTGELFF. CDR3 coding DNA: TGTGCCATCAGTGACACCGGCACCGGGGAGCTGTTTTTT.

The chain combines TRBV20-1 with TRBJ1-1; D unresolved. The CDR3 has 17 residues. Germline values: CDR1 DFQATT, CDR2 SNEGSKA (reference sequence). Trimming took 4 bases from V and 3 from J, leaving 24 bases between them. CDR3 bases: TGCAGTGCTACCGGGGAGAGGTCGGGTTTTACGGACACTGAAGCTTTCTTT. Amino acids: CSATGERSGFTDTEAFF.